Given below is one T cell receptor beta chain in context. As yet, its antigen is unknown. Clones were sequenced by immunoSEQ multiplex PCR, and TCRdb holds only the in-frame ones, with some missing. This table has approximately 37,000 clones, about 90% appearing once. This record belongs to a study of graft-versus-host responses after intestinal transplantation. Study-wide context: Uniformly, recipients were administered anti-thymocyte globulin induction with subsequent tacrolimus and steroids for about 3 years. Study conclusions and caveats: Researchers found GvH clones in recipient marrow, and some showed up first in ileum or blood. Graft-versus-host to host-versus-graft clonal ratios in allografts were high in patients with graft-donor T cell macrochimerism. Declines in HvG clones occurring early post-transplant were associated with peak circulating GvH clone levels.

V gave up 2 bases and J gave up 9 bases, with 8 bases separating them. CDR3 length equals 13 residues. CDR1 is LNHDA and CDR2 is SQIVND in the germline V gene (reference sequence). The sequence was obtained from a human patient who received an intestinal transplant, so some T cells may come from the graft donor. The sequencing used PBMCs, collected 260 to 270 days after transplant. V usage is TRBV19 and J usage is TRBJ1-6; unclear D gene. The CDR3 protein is CASSIMGSSPLHF. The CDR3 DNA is TGTGCCAGTAGTATAATGGGTAGTTCACCCCTCCACTTT.